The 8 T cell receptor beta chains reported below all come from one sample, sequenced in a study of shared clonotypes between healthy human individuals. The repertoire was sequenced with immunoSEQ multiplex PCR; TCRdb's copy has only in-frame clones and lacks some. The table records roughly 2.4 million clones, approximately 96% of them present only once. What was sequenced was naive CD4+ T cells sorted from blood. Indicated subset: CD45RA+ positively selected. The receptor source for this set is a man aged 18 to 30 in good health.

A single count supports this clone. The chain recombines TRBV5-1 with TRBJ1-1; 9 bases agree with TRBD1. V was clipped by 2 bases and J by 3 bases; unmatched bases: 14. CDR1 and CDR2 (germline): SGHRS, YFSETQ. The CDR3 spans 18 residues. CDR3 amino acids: CASSLIAGQGRGDTEAFF. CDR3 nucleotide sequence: TGCGCCAGCAGCTTAATTGCGGGACAGGGTAGAGGGGACACTGAAGCTTTCTTT.

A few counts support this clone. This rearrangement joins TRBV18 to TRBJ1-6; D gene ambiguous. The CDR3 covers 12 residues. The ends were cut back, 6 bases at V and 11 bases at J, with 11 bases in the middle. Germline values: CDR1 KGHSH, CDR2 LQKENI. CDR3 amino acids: CASSRGSAPLHF. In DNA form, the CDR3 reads TGTGCCAGCTCCCGAGGTTCTGCACCCCTCCACTTT.

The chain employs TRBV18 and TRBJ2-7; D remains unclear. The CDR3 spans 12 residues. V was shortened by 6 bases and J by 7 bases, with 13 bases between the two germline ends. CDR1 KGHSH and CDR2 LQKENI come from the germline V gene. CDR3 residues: CASSDHPQEQYF. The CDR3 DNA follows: TGTGCCAGCTCGGACCACCCGCAAGAGCAGTACTTC.

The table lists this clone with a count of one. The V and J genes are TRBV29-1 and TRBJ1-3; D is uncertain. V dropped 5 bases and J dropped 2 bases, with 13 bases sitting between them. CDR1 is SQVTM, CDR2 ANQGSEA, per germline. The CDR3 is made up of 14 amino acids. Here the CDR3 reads CSVSRWITGNTIYF. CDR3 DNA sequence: TGCAGCGTTTCAAGATGGATTACTGGAAACACCATATATTTT. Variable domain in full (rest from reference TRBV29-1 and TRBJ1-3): SAVISQKPSRDICQRGTSLTIQCQVDSQVTMMFWYRQQPGQSLTLIATANQGSEATYESGFVIDKFPISRPNLTFSTLTVSNMSPEDSSIYLCSVSRWITGNTIYFGEGSWLTVV.

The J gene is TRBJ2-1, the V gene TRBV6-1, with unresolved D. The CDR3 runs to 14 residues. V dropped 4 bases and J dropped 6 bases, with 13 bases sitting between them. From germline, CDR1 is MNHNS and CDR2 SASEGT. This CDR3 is CASSVGRAPNEQFF. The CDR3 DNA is TGTGCCAGCAGTGTGGGCCGTGCGCCCAATGAGCAGTTCTTC.

CDR3 sequence: CASSLQRGGLSETQYF. Here the CDR3 DNA reads TGTGCCAGCAGCTTACAGCGGGGGGGCCTTTCAGAGACCCAGTACTTC. This chain links TRBV21-1 with TRBJ2-5; the D segment call TRBD2 is taken from the table without a DNA check. TRBV21-1 is annotated as a pseudogene. This CDR3 spans 16 amino acids.

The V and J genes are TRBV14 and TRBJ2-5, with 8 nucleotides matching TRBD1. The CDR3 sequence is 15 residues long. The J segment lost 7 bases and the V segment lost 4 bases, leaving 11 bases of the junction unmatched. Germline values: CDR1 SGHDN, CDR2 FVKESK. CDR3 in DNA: TGTGCCAGCAGCCGCTCCAGGGGGCCTGGCGGGACCCAGTACTTC. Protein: CASSRSRGPGGTQYF.

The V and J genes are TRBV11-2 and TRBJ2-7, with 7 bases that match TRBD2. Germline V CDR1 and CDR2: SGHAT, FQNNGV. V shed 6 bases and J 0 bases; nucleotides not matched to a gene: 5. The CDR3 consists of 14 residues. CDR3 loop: CASRSGKGSYEQYF. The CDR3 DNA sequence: TGTGCCAGCAGGAGCGGGAAGGGCTCCTACGAGCAGTACTTC.